This T cell receptor (beta chain) comes out of a study of T-cell reconstitution after alpha-beta-depleted transplantation in children. General observations from the study: The study traced high day-60 TCRbeta diversity in some patients to surviving recipient T cells and thymic progenitors.

The germline gives CDR1 MDHEN, CDR2 SYDVKM. This CDR3 spans 18 amino acids. Trimming pared 3 bases from V and 4 bases from J, leaving 24 bases between. Unique molecular identifiers were incorporated into the prepared TCRbeta library. TCRdb called the PCR reads again in MiXCR, with one record for every CDR3 protein. The repertoire includes 550,000 to 600,000 distinct CDR3 sequences, under 30% of them detected once, and 13% to 15% sits in the top ten. A word on this clonotype: No antigen is known for it.

The sample consisted of PBMCs, mostly from graft donor cells, taken 360 days after TCRalphabeta/CD19-depleted stem cell transplant. This TCR came from a boy under three years old who had a stem cell transplant for acute myeloid leukemia, so the T cells may come from the graft donor. The V gene is TRBV28, the J gene TRBJ1-2, with D tentatively TRBD1 (6 bases). This chain's CDR3 is CASSLTGPAMVESYGYTF. In DNA form, the CDR3 reads TGTGCCAGCAGTTTGACAGGACCAGCGATGGTGGAAAGCTATGGCTACACCTTC.